The sample holds one count of the clone carrying this T cell receptor (beta chain). Antigen specificity is unknown. The data are from a study of cytomegalovirus exposure and HLA in healthy donors. Study outcomes and limitations: With later analysis, a missense DCLRE1C variant became linked to TCR beta V- and J-gene trimming.

The CDR3 length is 16 residues. Germline loops: CDR1 SGHVS, CDR2 FQNEAQ. Trimming cost V 1 base and J 3 bases; bases outside gene matches: 5. Primers included in the PCR were 60 Vbeta and 13 Jbeta primers. TCRdb's copy holds only in-frame clones and misses some; the assay was immunoSEQ multiplex PCR. The table records 130,000 to 150,000 clones, about 64% of them present only once. Material for sequencing was PBMCs. The receptor comes from a man aged 60 to 75 in good health and CMV-seronegative. The chain recombines TRBV7-8 with TRBJ2-5; 10 positions match TRBD2. CDR3 DNA sequence: TGTGCCAGCAGCTTAGGAAGCGGGAGGGCGGAAGAGACCCAGTACTTC. This gives the protein CASSLGSGRAEETQYF.